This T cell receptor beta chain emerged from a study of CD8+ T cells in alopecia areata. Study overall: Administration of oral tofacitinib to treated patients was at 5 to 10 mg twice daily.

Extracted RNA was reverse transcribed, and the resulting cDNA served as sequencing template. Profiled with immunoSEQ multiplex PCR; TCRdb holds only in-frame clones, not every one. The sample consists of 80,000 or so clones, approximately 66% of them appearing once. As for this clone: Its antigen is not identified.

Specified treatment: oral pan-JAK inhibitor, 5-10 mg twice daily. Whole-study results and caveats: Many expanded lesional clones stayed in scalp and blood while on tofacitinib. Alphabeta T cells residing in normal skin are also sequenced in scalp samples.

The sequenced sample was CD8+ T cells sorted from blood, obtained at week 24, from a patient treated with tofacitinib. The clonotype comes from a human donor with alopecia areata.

CDR3 coding DNA: TGTGCCAGCAGCCCCACAGGGGGTTTCTTGTTCGAGCAGTACTTC. It yields the protein CASSPTGGFLFEQYF. This rearrangement joins TRBV7-9 to TRBJ2-7, with 8 bases matching TRBD1. V trimming: 5 bases; J trimming: 6 bases; junction bases outside the gene matches: 12. There are 15 residues in the CDR3. From germline, CDR1 is SEHNR and CDR2 FQNEAQ (reference sequence). The whole variable domain, filled in from reference TRBV7-9 and TRBJ2-7, reads DTGVSQNPRHKITKRGQNVTFRCDPISEHNRLYWYRQTLGQGPEFLTYFQNEAQLEKSRLLSDRFSAERPKGSFSTLEIQRTEQGDSAMYLCASSPTGGFLFEQYFGPGTRLTVT.